The 24 T cell receptor beta chains given below trace back to one sample, sequenced in a study of response to subunit inactivated influenza vaccine. From the RT-PCR reads, TCRdb called clonotypes with MiXCR, one entry per CDR3 protein. The sample includes about 650,000 distinct CDR3 sequences, approximately 14% seen only once; the top ten take 7.5% to 9%. The sample was PBMCs from blood, taken less than 15 days before vaccination. The receptors come from a man in his forties or fifties who received an inactivated influenza vaccine.

On this clonotype: At one of its ends the junction is not consistent with the germline gene, which may arise from a read error. The chain couples TRBV7-7 to TRBJ2-1; 8 positions match TRBD2. CDR1 and CDR2 (germline): SSHAT, FNYEAQ (reference sequence). The CDR3 is 16 amino acids. This chain's CDR3 is CASSPSARGELREQFF. CDR3 nucleotides: TGTGCTAGCAGCCCCTCCGCGCGGGGGGAGCTCCGGGAGCAGTTCTTC. Supplemented by reference TRBV7-7 and TRBJ2-1, the full variable domain reads GAGVSQSPRYKVTKRGQDVTLRCDPISSHATLYWYQQALGQGPEFLTYFNYEAQPDKSGLPSDRFSAERPEGSISTLTIQRTEQRDSAMYRCASSPSARGELREQFFGPGTRLTVL.

This clonotype was picked up a small number of times. The chain joins TRBV20-1 to TRBJ1-2; D is uncertain. V lost 8 bases and J lost 0, with 13 bases in between. Germline CDR1 reads DFQATT; CDR2 reads SNEGSKA (reference sequence). The CDR3 has 13 residues. As DNA, the CDR3 is TGCAGTTCCCCGGACCTCACTAACTATGGCTACACCTTC. Its translation is CSSPDLTNYGYTF.

This clonotype was detected ten times or more. J is TRBJ1-4 and V is TRBV12-3 or TRBV12-4; 7 positions agree with TRBD1. The CDR3 spans 15 residues. V was clipped by 6 bases and J by 1 base; unmatched bases: 5. The DNA for the CDR3 is TGTGCCAGCAGAAAAAACAGGGGAACTAATGAAAAACTGTTTTTT. Protein product: CASRKNRGTNEKLFF.

This chain connects TRBV6-2 or TRBV6-3 to TRBJ1-5; D gene ambiguous. The V gene lost 7 bases and the J gene lost 1 base, with 11 bases spanning the gap. There are 14 residues in the CDR3. CDR1 and CDR2 (germline): MNHEY, SVGEGT. The CDR3 loop is CASTYPESNQPQHF. Written as DNA, the CDR3 is TGTGCCAGCACCTACCCCGAAAGCAATCAGCCCCAGCATTTT.

This clonotype turned up a few times. The chain employs TRBV6-2 or TRBV6-3 and TRBJ2-7; TRBD1 agrees at 7 bases. The CDR3 spans 15 residues. Germline lookup yields CDR1 MNHEY and CDR2 SVGEGT. V lost 4 bases to trimming and J lost 0 bases; unmatched junction nucleotides: 6. CDR3 sequence reads: CASSSGTVSSYEQYF. DNA for the CDR3: TGTGCCAGCAGTTCCGGGACAGTTAGCTCCTACGAGCAGTACTTC.

V usage is TRBV6-1 and J usage is TRBJ1-1; perhaps TRBD1 as D (6 bases). Trimming pared 5 bases from V and 4 bases from J, leaving 17 bases between. The CDR3 has 15 amino acids. CDR1 is MNHNS and CDR2 is SASEGT in the germline V gene. The DNA of the CDR3 is TGTGCCAGCAGTCTCTCCACACAGGGAGCCACTGAAGCTTTCTTT. Translating gives CASSLSTQGATEAFF.

This clonotype was detected a few times. This chain uses TRBV6-5 with TRBJ2-2; D is possibly TRBD2 (6 bases). The V gene's germline CDR1 is MNHEY and CDR2 SVGAGI. The germline V and J ends were trimmed by 4 bases and 5 bases, with 14 bases remaining between them. This CDR3 has 15 residues. The CDR3 DNA reads TGTGCCAGCAGTTTGGGGGGAAGAATAACCGGGGAGCTGTTTTTT. Translating gives CASSLGGRITGELFF.

CDR3 nucleotides: TGTGCCAGCAGCTTAGCCACAGGGGCGGAAGGTTCACCCCTCCACTTT. Protein product: CASSLATGAEGSPLHF. V usage is TRBV13 and J usage is TRBJ1-6, with TRBD1 matching over 7 bases. V dropped 1 base and J dropped 9; count of bases not matched to a gene: 9. The CDR3 is made up of 16 amino acids. CDR1 is PRHDT and CDR2 is FYEKMQ in the germline V gene (reference sequence).

The table lists this clonotype with many counts. The V and J genes are TRBV4-3 and TRBJ2-3; 10 bases match TRBD1. Germline values: CDR1 LGHNA, CDR2 YSLEER. Trimming removed 4 bases from V and 4 bases from J; junction bases left unmatched: 2. The CDR3 extends over 14 amino acids. The CDR3, as DNA: TGCGCCAGCAGCCGGGGGACAGGGGCAGATACGCAGTATTTT. It translates to CASSRGTGADTQYF.

V usage is TRBV7-2 and J usage is TRBJ2-7; 12 bases are a match to TRBD2. V dropped 7 bases and J dropped 7; count of bases not matched to a gene: 14. The CDR3 length is 16 residues. Germline-derived CDR1 and CDR2 are SGHTA and FQGNSA. CDR3 sequence: CASTLSWGLAGIEQYF. Written as DNA, the CDR3 is TGTGCCAGCACCCTCAGTTGGGGACTAGCGGGTATAGAGCAGTACTTC.

This clonotype occurred a few times. The DNA for the CDR3 is TGTGCCAGCAGCCCCCTGGCTAGCGGGGTGGATACGCAGTATTTT. This sequence encodes CASSPLASGVDTQYF. V usage is TRBV28 and J usage is TRBJ2-3, with 9 bases matching TRBD2. Germline values: CDR1 MDHEN, CDR2 SYDVKM. The CDR3 runs to 15 residues. J was trimmed by 6 bases and V by 6 bases; bases with no gene match: 10.

The V and J genes are TRBV12-3 or TRBV12-4 and TRBJ1-3, with 8 nucleotides matching TRBD1. V lost 5 bases, J lost 2 bases, and 5 bases stayed unmatched. CDR3 size: 15 residues. Here the CDR3 reads CASSAETGAGNTIYF. The CDR3 coding sequence is TGTGCCAGCAGTGCAGAGACAGGGGCTGGAAACACCATATATTTT.

This clonotype was observed many times. The chain is built from TRBV10-3 and TRBJ2-5; tentatively, D is TRBD2 (5 bases). In germline, CDR1 is ENHRY, CDR2 SYGVKD. V lost 0 bases and J 5 bases, leaving 7 bases between the germline ends. The CDR3 is 13 amino acids. The CDR3 nucleotides are TGTGCCATCAGTGAGTCTAGGGAGGAGACCCAGTACTTC. Its protein is CAISESREETQYF.

The chain carries TRBV19 and TRBJ1-1; perhaps TRBD1 as D (6 bases). The CDR3 runs to 14 residues. V lost 5 bases to trimming and J lost 1 base, with 11 bases between them. Germline loops: CDR1 LNHDA, CDR2 SQIVND (reference sequence). In DNA, the CDR3 is TGTGCCAGTAGTTACAGGGAAGCGAACACTGAAGCTTTCTTT. Amino acid sequence: CASSYREANTEAFF.

The chain is built from TRBV7-8 and TRBJ2-2, with D possibly matching TRBD1 (5 bases). Germline V gene sequence: CDR1 SGHVS, CDR2 FQNEAQ. The CDR3 sequence is 16 residues long. V lost 3 bases and J 2 bases, leaving 13 bases between the germline ends. The CDR3 loop is CASSLVVRGNTGELFF. CDR3 nucleotides: TGTGCCAGCAGCTTGGTCGTTAGGGGTAACACCGGGGAGCTGTTTTTT.

This chain uses TRBV10-2 with TRBJ1-2; D remains ambiguous. The germline V gene has CDR1 WSHSY and CDR2 SAAADI. The V gene lost 4 bases and the J gene lost 2 bases, with 17 bases spanning the gap. The CDR3 runs to 16 residues. CDR3 amino acids: CASSGGFAVGNYGYTF. As DNA, the CDR3 is TGCGCCAGCAGTGGAGGGTTTGCCGTTGGGAACTATGGCTACACCTTC.

The sample holds a few counts of this clonotype. The chain links TRBV6-2 or TRBV6-3 to TRBJ2-3, with D perhaps being TRBD1 or TRBD2 (5 bases each). The CDR3 has 13 amino acids. From germline, CDR1 is MNHEY and CDR2 SVGEGT. Trimming removed 8 bases at V and 2 bases at J, with 11 bases between. CDR3 sequence reads: CASRDLATDTQYF. CDR3 DNA sequence: TGTGCCAGCCGGGACCTCGCCACAGATACGCAGTATTTT.

The rearrangement uses TRBV28 and TRBJ1-1; D remains ambiguous. Germline CDR1 and CDR2: MDHEN and SYDVKM. The CDR3 spans 14 residues. V gave up 2 bases and J gave up 4 bases, with 11 bases separating them. The DNA for the CDR3 is TGTGCCAGCAGTTTACCCAGTCGCGGCACTGAAGCTTTCTTT. It is translated as CASSLPSRGTEAFF.

This clonotype was observed a handful of times. V usage is TRBV6-1 and J usage is TRBJ1-1; possible D gene TRBD1, 6 bases. This CDR3 is built from 17 residues. Per germline, CDR1 MNHNS and CDR2 SASEGT. V lost 7 bases and J lost 0, with 21 bases in between. CDR3 loop: CASTSAGALPMNTEAFF. The CDR3 DNA sequence: TGTGCCAGCACCAGTGCAGGGGCCCTTCCAATGAACACTGAAGCTTTCTTT.

This clonotype was recorded a few times. The chain couples TRBV20-1 to TRBJ1-5, with no clear D. This CDR3 region has 12 residues. Germline V CDR1 and CDR2: DFQATT, SNEGSKA (reference sequence). V gave up 4 bases and J gave up 0 bases, with 4 bases separating them. The CDR3 DNA sequence: TGCAGTGCTACCCCTAGCAATCAGCCCCAGCATTTT. It translates to CSATPSNQPQHF.

V is TRBV5-1 and J is TRBJ2-7; TRBD1 matches 9 bases. This CDR3 is 15 amino acids long. J gave up 5 bases and V 4 bases, and 10 bases lay outside the gene matches. The germline CDR1 and CDR2 sequences are SGHRS and YFSETQ. The CDR3 bases are TGCGCCAGCAGCCTATCGGGACAGGGTTCTAACGAGCAGTACTTC. Protein product: CASSLSGQGSNEQYF.

This clonotype appeared many times. The CDR3 loop is CASSYGNYGYTF. The CDR3 DNA reads TGTGCCAGCAGTTATGGCAATTATGGCTACACCTTC. This chain links TRBV6-6 with TRBJ1-2; D gene unclear. The CDR3 is 12 residues long. CDR1 and CDR2 (germline): MNHNY, SVGAGI (reference sequence). With 3 bases removed from V and 5 bases from J, the gap between germline ends came to 7 bases.

About this clonotype: A much larger clone differs from this one at a single base, so this may be a read error. The genes are TRBV6-2 or TRBV6-3 and TRBJ1-6; TRBD1 might be the D (6 bases). Trimming cost V 2 bases and J 18 bases, with 23 bases left between them. In germline, CDR1 is MNHEY, CDR2 SVGEGT. The CDR3 is 15 amino acids. In DNA form, the CDR3 reads TGTGCCAGCAGTTACATTACGGGGGCCTCAGCGGTCCCCCACTTT. This encodes CASSYITGASAVPHF.

This clonotype occurred a few times. The CDR3 region has the DNA TGTGCCAGCATAAATACGGTCTCCTACGAGCAGTACTTC. Encoded protein: CASINTVSYEQYF. V and J are TRBV5-5 and TRBJ2-7; D is undetermined. CDR3 length: 13 residues. Germline V lookup: CDR1 SGHKS, CDR2 YYEKEE (reference sequence). V shed 6 bases and J shed 0 bases, with 10 bases lying between them.